A single sample is the source of the 15 T cell receptor beta chains below, sequenced in a study of early stage breast cancer tumors. The protocol was immunoSEQ multiplex PCR, while the TCRdb copy is restricted to in-frame clones and leaves out a portion. The table records approximately 10,000 clones, about three quarters of them present only once. The specimen was breast tumor tissue. These receptors were collected from a person in their 40s with breast cancer.

The chain employs TRBV28 and TRBJ2-7; TRBD2 might be the D (6 bases). Germline loops: CDR1 MDHEN, CDR2 SYDVKM. This CDR3 spans 15 amino acids. Trimming took off 6 bases at V and 3 bases at J, with 18 bases between the two ends. For the CDR3, the DNA is TGTGCCAGCAGCGCCATAGCGGCCGTTCTCTACGAGCAGTACTTC. This gives the protein CASSAIAAVLYEQYF.

This clone was seen a handful of times. This sequence joins TRBV27 and TRBJ2-2, with TRBD2 identical over 8 bases. The CDR3 consists of 17 residues. Germline assignment: CDR1 MNHEY and CDR2 SMNVEV (reference sequence). V trimming: 7 bases; J trimming: 7 bases; junction bases outside the gene matches: 17. The CDR3 bases are TGTGCCAGCAAGGGAGGACTAAGCGGGGGCCCGAGCGGGGAGCTGTTTTTT. As protein: CASKGGLSGGPSGELFF.

V gene TRBV10-3 combines with J gene TRBJ1-3; D is ambiguous. The CDR3 consists of 19 residues. Trimming shortened V by 3 bases and J by 4 bases, and 25 bases separated the two germline ends. Germline V gives CDR1 ENHRY, CDR2 SYGVKD. CDR3 amino acids: CAISDLSRRASGWGNTIYF. The CDR3 nucleotides are TGTGCCATCAGTGACTTAAGCAGAAGGGCGAGCGGTTGGGGAAACACCATATATTTT.

The gene calls are TRBV18 and TRBJ2-1; D unresolved. V was trimmed by 4 bases and J by 4 bases, leaving 11 bases between them. Germline V lookup: CDR1 KGHSH, CDR2 LQKENI. The CDR3 sequence is 14 residues long. As DNA, the CDR3 is TGTGCCAGCTCACTAACTCAGGCGTACAATGAGCAGTTCTTC. Its protein product is CASSLTQAYNEQFF. The full variable domain, its missing parts supplied by reference TRBV18 and TRBJ2-1, is NAGVMQNPRHLVRRRGQEARLRCSPMKGHSHVYWYRQLPEEGLKFMVYLQKENIIDESGMPKERFSAEFPKEGPSILRIQQVVRGDSAAYFCASSLTQAYNEQFFGPGTRLTVL.

This chain uses TRBV5-4 with TRBJ1-5; D is perhaps TRBD1 (5 bases). Trimming took off 5 bases at V and 2 bases at J, with 11 bases between the two ends. Germline loops: CDR1 SGHNT, CDR2 YYREEE (reference sequence). The CDR3 contains 14 residues. CDR3 region: CASRIGVGNQPQHF. DNA of the CDR3: TGTGCCAGCAGAATAGGGGTAGGCAATCAGCCCCAGCATTTT.

This clone is large (0.1 to 1%). The chain carries TRBV4-1 and TRBJ2-1, with 10 bases aligning to TRBD2. Germline V gene sequence: CDR1 MGHRA, CDR2 YSYEKL. CDR3 length equals 15 residues. The V segment lost 0 bases and the J segment 6 bases; nucleotides outside the gene matches: 2. CDR3 DNA: TGCGCCAGCAGCCAAGACAGGACTAGCGGCAATGAGCAGTTCTTC. Translated: CASSQDRTSGNEQFF.

The V call is TRBV6-7, the J call TRBJ2-7; D is perhaps TRBD2 (5 bases). Being an ORF, TRBV6-7 has a function that is uncertain. Trimming took 6 bases from V and 1 from J, leaving 10 bases between them. The CDR3 has 13 amino acids. The CDR3: CASRAEVSYEQYF. The CDR3 nucleotides read TGTGCCAGCAGGGCGGAGGTGTCCTACGAGCAGTACTTC.

The chain couples TRBV29-1 to TRBJ1-2; TRBD1 might be the D (5 bases). This CDR3 contains 13 residues. V lost 0 bases to trimming and J lost 7 bases, with 12 bases between them. Germline assignment: CDR1 SQVTM and CDR2 ANQGSEA. The CDR3 protein is CSVEESQGRGYTF. The CDR3 coding sequence is TGCAGCGTTGAAGAAAGTCAGGGACGTGGCTACACCTTC.

This chain connects TRBV4-1 to TRBJ2-7, with TRBD1 matching over 8 bases. The germline CDR1 and CDR2 sequences are MGHRA and YSYEKL. The CDR3 consists of 17 residues. V was clipped by 0 bases and J by 0 bases; unmatched bases: 7. The DNA for the CDR3 is TGCGCCAGCAGCCAAGATTGGCAGGGGGCCTACTCCTACGAGCAGTACTTC. Amino acid sequence: CASSQDWQGAYSYEQYF.

This chain's CDR3 is CASSLAKNIQYF. CDR3 nucleotide sequence: TGTGCCAGCAGTTTAGCGAAAAACATTCAGTACTTC. The V and J genes are TRBV6-6 and TRBJ2-4; D is possibly TRBD2 (5 bases). Per the germline V gene, CDR1 is MNHNY and CDR2 is SVGAGI (reference sequence). The CDR3 loop spans 12 amino acids. Trimming removed 4 bases at V and 4 bases at J, with 5 bases between.

This clone came up a few times. This chain joins TRBV5-6 and TRBJ2-4; D may be TRBD2 (6 bases). CDR1 and CDR2 (germline): SGHDT, YYEEEE. V lost 4 bases and J 8 bases, leaving 13 bases between the germline ends. This CDR3 contains 13 residues. CDR3 amino acids: CASSPGPGDIQYF. The CDR3 bases are TGTGCCAGCAGCCCTGGACCGGGGGACATTCAGTACTTC.

The V gene is TRBV19, the J gene TRBJ2-3; tentatively, D is TRBD1 (6 bases). Trimming took 9 bases from V and 4 from J, leaving 11 bases between them. This CDR3 is 12 amino acids long. Germline V gene data show CDR1 as LNHDA and CDR2 as SQIVND (reference sequence). The CDR3 DNA reads TGTGCCAGCAGGGGATCTGCAGATACGCAGTATTTT. It is translated as CASRGSADTQYF.

This chain connects TRBV29-1 to TRBJ2-7, with D possibly called TRBD1 or TRBD2 (6 bases each). The V and J ends lost 1 base and 6 bases respectively, with 22 bases between them. Germline CDR1 reads SQVTM; CDR2 reads ANQGSEA. The CDR3 runs to 16 residues. CDR3 sequence reads: CSVEGVEGLGGGEQYF. Written as DNA, the CDR3 is TGCAGCGTTGAAGGGGTCGAGGGACTGGGGGGCGGCGAGCAGTACTTC.

The chain is built from TRBV6-5 and TRBJ1-1, with D unclear. Trimming removed 4 bases from V and 4 bases from J, with 13 bases in between. From germline, CDR1 is MNHEY and CDR2 SVGAGI. The CDR3 has 14 amino acids. CDR3 nucleotides: TGTGCCAGCAGTTCCCCCAGTATGGGCACTGAAGCTTTCTTT. Amino acid sequence: CASSSPSMGTEAFF.

This chain uses TRBV5-6 with TRBJ2-7, with D unresolved. Trimming took 1 base from V and 3 from J, leaving 8 bases between them. The CDR3 totals 13 residues. Germline-derived CDR1 and CDR2 are SGHDT and YYEEEE. The chain's CDR3 is CASSLNQIYEQYF. The CDR3 coding sequence is TGTGCCAGCAGCTTGAACCAAATCTACGAGCAGTACTTC.